One sample yielded the 3 T cell receptor beta chains listed below, sequenced in a study of metastatic and nonmetastatic thyroid tumors. TCRdb re-called the PCR reads via MiXCR. The sample carries 35,000 to 40,000 clones, around 21% recorded once. Patients had received no treatment of any kind before thyroid surgery. The sample comprised blood. These TCRs come from a female donor with papillary thyroid cancer or a benign thyroid nodule (not recorded which). Some clones in this sample may be carry-over from other donors' samples.

The CDR3 spells CASSQDGITDTQYF. In DNA form, the CDR3 reads TGTGCCAGCAGCCAAGATGGGATCACAGATACGCAGTATTTT. V usage is TRBV4-2 and J usage is TRBJ2-3; D remains ambiguous. The ends were cut back, 0 bases at V and 2 bases at J, with 6 bases in the middle. Germline V gene sequence: CDR1 LGHNA, CDR2 YNFKEQ. The CDR3 runs to 14 residues.

This clone has at least ten counts. The V and J genes are TRBV14 and TRBJ1-2, with D unclear. From germline, CDR1 is SGHDN and CDR2 FVKESK. The V end was cut by 0 bases, the J end by 6 bases, with 14 bases between. The CDR3 spans 15 residues. CDR3 residues: CASSQDPGFGHGYTF. The CDR3 region has the DNA TGTGCCAGCAGCCAAGATCCAGGATTCGGGCATGGCTACACCTTC.

In this sample, this clone turned up a few times. The germline gene is not matched at one end of the junction; a read error may be the cause. The chain links TRBV28 to TRBJ2-5; D is ambiguous. The CDR3 runs 14 residues. From germline, CDR1 is MDHEN and CDR2 SYDVKM. DNA for the CDR3: TGTGCCAGCAGTTTATCCGGTACCCAAGATACCCAGTACTTC. This translates into CASSLSGTQDTQYF.